This entry features one TCR beta chain sequence. Its antigen is as yet unknown. The entry originates in a study of response to subunit inactivated influenza vaccine. Study-wide results and caveats: It was suggested by the authors that few new T cells are recruited by each seasonal influenza vaccination.

Via MiXCR, TCRdb re-called the RT-PCR reads, giving one row per CDR3 protein. The sample carries roughly 520,000 distinct CDR3 sequences, about 25% recorded once. This material consisted of CD4+ T cells sorted from PBMCs, taken around 5 days after vaccination. The receptor's source is a man between 50 and 59 years old who received an inactivated influenza vaccine.

This CDR3 is CASTGGGGNEQFF. As DNA, the CDR3 is TGTGCCAGCACAGGGGGGGGTGGGAATGAGCAGTTCTTC. The chain uses TRBV12-3 or TRBV12-4 and TRBJ2-1; D may be TRBD1 or TRBD2 (7 bases each). Trimming removed 7 bases from V and 7 bases from J, with 14 bases in between. This CDR3 spans 13 amino acids.